This TCR beta chain was captured in a study of T cells in Graves' hyperthyroidism and ophthalmopathy. Amplification targeted TCR beta CDR3 regions from RNA transcripts. When the TCR CDR3 underwent first-round RT-PCR, the HTBI primer set was used. MiXCR, run by TCRdb on the multiplex PCR reads, gives a single entry per CDR3 protein. The sample has some 440,000 distinct CDR3 sequences; around a sixth are singletons. The V gene's germline CDR1 is LGHNA and CDR2 YSLEER. V was shortened by 1 base and J by 4 bases, with 17 bases between the two germline ends. The CDR3 has 16 residues. The study excluded patients with uncontrolled infection, other autoimmune disease, pregnancy or lactation.

Sequenced material: blood. The receptor's source is a woman younger than 30 with Graves' hyperthyroidism. The chain employs TRBV4-3 and TRBJ2-7; D may correspond to TRBD1 or TRBD2 (7 bases each). CDR3 amino acids: CASSQAFREGAYEQYF. The CDR3 bases are TGCGCCAGCAGCCAAGCATTCAGGGAGGGGGCTTACGAGCAGTACTTC.